Each of the 32 T cell receptor beta chains below was sequenced from the same sample in a study of OX40 agonist ivuxolimab in advanced cancers. TCRdb keeps only in-frame clones here, not all; method: immunoSEQ multiplex PCR. The sample has roughly 53,000 clones, approximately 87% seen once. The specimen comprised CD4+ or CD8+ T cells sorted from blood, sampled in a trial of the OX40 agonist ivuxolimab. These receptors originate from an adult with an advanced solid tumor such as melanoma, head and neck, liver or kidney cancer.

This clone was seen a single time. The V and J genes are TRBV7-3 and TRBJ2-1; 8 nucleotides agree with TRBD2. Germline V lookup: CDR1 SGHTA, CDR2 FQGTGA. The V and J ends lost 5 bases and 10 bases, in that order; junction bases with no gene match: 16. This CDR3 has 16 amino acids. The CDR3: CASSQRAGVEPREQFF. For the CDR3, the DNA is TGTGCCAGCAGCCAGAGAGCGGGGGTAGAGCCCCGGGAGCAGTTCTTC.

This clone showed up just a few times. The chain has TRBV2 and TRBJ1-6, with D hard to call. This CDR3 spans 13 amino acids. The V and J ends lost 2 bases and 14 bases respectively, with 13 bases between them. Germline V gene data show CDR1 as SNHLY and CDR2 as FYNNEI. The CDR3, as DNA: TGTGCCAGCAGTGAACGGGTGCCTATCACCCTCCACTTT. The encoded protein is CASSERVPITLHF.

V usage is TRBV7-2 and J usage is TRBJ2-5; D gene uncertain. From germline, CDR1 is SGHTA and CDR2 FQGNSA. The CDR3 extends over 12 amino acids. Trimming left V 9 bases short and J 5 bases short, with 13 bases between. DNA of the CDR3: TGTGCCAGAGCCCGTGCGATGGAGACCCAGTACTTC. Protein: CARARAMETQYF. Variable domain in full (rest from reference TRBV7-2 and TRBJ2-5): GAGVSQSPSNKVTEKGKDVELRCDPISGHTALYWYRQSLGQGLEFLIYFQGNSAPDKSGLPSDRFSAERTGGSVSTLTIQRTQQEDSAVYLCARARAMETQYFGPGTRLLVL.

The chain employs TRBV27 and TRBJ2-2; D is perhaps TRBD1 (6 bases). The germline CDR1 and CDR2 sequences are MNHEY and SMNVEV (reference sequence). This CDR3 has 13 residues. V lost 5 bases, J lost 6 bases, and 10 bases lay in between. The CDR3 is CASSQQGAGELFF. CDR3 nucleotides: TGTGCCAGCAGTCAACAGGGAGCCGGGGAGCTGTTTTTT.

This chain joins TRBV30 and TRBJ2-7, with a tentative D call TRBD1 (6 bases). The germline V gene encodes CDR1 GTSNPN and CDR2 SVGIG (reference sequence). Trimming stripped 4 bases from V and 9 bases from J, with 16 bases between. CDR3 length equals 12 residues. CDR3 bases: TGTGCCTGGACCGGACAGTCCAGAGGGCAGTACTTC. It translates to CAWTGQSRGQYF.

This sequence joins TRBV15 and TRBJ2-7; 9 bases map to TRBD1. The V gene end was trimmed by 1 base and the J gene end by 2 bases; junction bases not matched to a gene: 0. Germline CDR1 and CDR2: LNHNV and YYDKDF (reference sequence). The CDR3 is made up of 14 amino acids. CDR3 amino acids: CATSRGTGAYEQYF. CDR3 nucleotide sequence: TGTGCCACCAGCAGAGGGACAGGGGCCTACGAGCAGTACTTC.

The chain employs TRBV18 and TRBJ2-2; TRBD2 agrees at 8 bases. CDR3 size: 17 residues. V lost 0 bases and J lost 3; bases outside the gene matches: 6. The germline gives CDR1 KGHSH, CDR2 LQKENI. The CDR3, as DNA: TGTGCCAGCTCACCACCACTCGCGGGGGGTGACACCGGGGAGCTGTTTTTT. Translation: CASSPPLAGGDTGELFF. Complete variable domain (other parts from reference TRBV18 and TRBJ2-2): NAGVMQNPRHLVRRRGQEARLRCSPMKGHSHVYWYRQLPEEGLKFMVYLQKENIIDESGMPKERFSAEFPKEGPSILRIQQVVRGDSAAYFCASSPPLAGGDTGELFFGEGSRLTVL.

This clone was observed a single time. This chain uses TRBV6-1 with TRBJ1-1; 10 nucleotides align to TRBD1. Germline-derived CDR1 and CDR2 are MNHNS and SASEGT. The ends lost 4 bases at V and 1 base at J; junction bases unmatched: 3. The CDR3 runs 15 residues. The CDR3 DNA reads as TGTGCCAGCAGTGTGGACAGGGGGGCGAACACTGAAGCTTTCTTT. Translating gives CASSVDRGANTEAFF.

The chain employs TRBV18 and TRBJ1-4; maybe TRBD1 (5 bases). The CDR3 length is 15 residues. From germline, CDR1 is KGHSH and CDR2 LQKENI. V dropped 0 bases and J dropped 2 bases, with 7 bases sitting between them. As DNA, the CDR3 is TGTGCCAGCTCACCACCCAGGGTTACTAATGAAAAACTGTTTTTT. The encoded protein is CASSPPRVTNEKLFF.

This CDR3 is CASSYETGAYGYTF. The DNA for the CDR3 is TGTGCCAGCAGTTACGAAACTGGGGCATATGGCTACACCTTC. This chain uses TRBV6-5 with TRBJ1-2, with D possibly being TRBD1 (5 bases). This CDR3 is 14 amino acids long. The ends were cut back, 2 bases at V and 5 bases at J, with 12 bases in the middle. Per germline, CDR1 MNHEY and CDR2 SVGAGI.

This clone was detected only once. This chain links TRBV6-1 with TRBJ1-2; no definite D call. Trimming shortened V by 2 bases and J by 6 bases, and 10 bases separated the two germline ends. The CDR3 extends over 13 amino acids. Germline V gives CDR1 MNHNS, CDR2 SASEGT. The DNA of the CDR3 is TGTGCCAGCAGTGAAACGAACCGGGATGGCTACACCTTC. This gives the protein CASSETNRDGYTF.

The chain carries TRBV7-6 and TRBJ2-7; 10 bases match TRBD2. The CDR3 totals 17 residues. Germline V gives CDR1 SGHVS, CDR2 FNYEAQ. The V gene end was trimmed by 4 bases and the J gene end by 0 bases; junction bases not matched to a gene: 9. The CDR3 nucleotides read TGTGCCAGCAGCTCCAGTGCTAGCGGGGGTAGCTCCTACGAGCAGTACTTC. This codes for CASSSSASGGSSYEQYF. Drawing the rest from reference TRBV7-6 and TRBJ2-7, the complete variable domain is GAGVSQSPRYKVTKRGQDVALRCDPISGHVSLYWYRQALGQGPEFLTYFNYEAQQDKSGLPNDRFSAERPEGSISTLTIQRTEQRDSAMYRCASSSSASGGSSYEQYFGPGTRLTVT.

The chain has TRBV7-2 and TRBJ2-1, with 8 bases lining up with TRBD2. Germline CDR1 SGHTA, CDR2 FQGNSA. CDR3 length: 15 residues. Trimming at V came to 2 bases and at J to 10 bases, leaving 10 bases not matched to a gene. This chain's CDR3 is CASSLSARTSGEQFF. DNA of the CDR3: TGTGCCAGCAGCTTATCTGCACGTACTAGCGGAGAGCAGTTCTTC.

This chain joins TRBV7-8 and TRBJ2-5; 11 bases map to TRBD2. TRBJ2-7 explains the end of the DNA better; the J call may be wrong. Looked up from germline, CDR1 is SGHVS and CDR2 is FQNEAQ. There are 17 residues in the CDR3. The CDR3 loop reads CASSPVGLAGGSYEQYF. DNA for the CDR3: TGTGCCAGCAGCCCAGTGGGGCTAGCGGGAGGCTCCTACGAGCAGTACTTC.

The chain carries TRBV5-1 and TRBJ2-1; D assignment may be TRBD1 or TRBD2 (5 bases each). Germline CDR1 SGHRS, CDR2 YFSETQ. Trimming stripped 7 bases from V and 4 bases from J, with 15 bases between. This CDR3 comprises 14 residues. DNA of the CDR3: TGCGCCAGCCACTTGGGGGACGGATACAATGAGCAGTTCTTC. This translates into CASHLGDGYNEQFF.

The V and J genes are TRBV6-9 and TRBJ2-7; 7 bases are a match to TRBD1. Germline lookup yields CDR1 MNHGY and CDR2 SVAAGI. J was trimmed by 6 bases and V by 3 bases; bases with no gene match: 8. This CDR3 is built from 14 residues. The chain's CDR3 is CASSYGDRASEQYF. CDR3 DNA sequence: TGTGCCAGCAGTTACGGTGACAGGGCTAGCGAGCAGTACTTC.

This chain connects TRBV6-1 to TRBJ1-2; D not resolved. Between the trimmed V and J ends, which lost 3 bases and 5 bases, there was a span of 7 bases. The CDR3 sequence is 12 residues long. Germline CDR1 reads MNHNS; CDR2 reads SASEGT. DNA of the CDR3: TGTGCCAGCAGTGAGGTGGGGTATGGCTACACCTTC. Protein product: CASSEVGYGYTF.

The chain recombines TRBV5-1 with TRBJ1-1; D uncertain. V lost 2 bases and J 2 bases, leaving 10 bases between the germline ends. CDR3 length: 14 residues. Germline assignment: CDR1 SGHRS and CDR2 YFSETQ. The CDR3 is CASSLRVGNTEAFF. As DNA, the CDR3 is TGCGCCAGCAGCTTAAGGGTAGGCAACACTGAAGCTTTCTTT. The whole variable domain, remainder taken from reference TRBV5-1 and TRBJ1-1, is KAGVTQTPRYLIKTRGQQVTLSCSPISGHRSVSWYQQTPGQGLQFLFEYFSETQRNKGNFPGRFSGRQFSNSRSEMNVSTLELGDSALYLCASSLRVGNTEAFFGQGTRLTVV.

This chain connects TRBV18 to TRBJ1-6; TRBD1 aligns across 7 bases. Germline CDR1 and CDR2: KGHSH and LQKENI. The CDR3 is made up of 14 amino acids. V lost 5 bases and J lost 5; bases outside the gene matches: 3. The CDR3 here is CASSSTGDNSPLHF. For the CDR3, the DNA is TGTGCCAGCTCATCCACAGGGGATAATTCACCCCTCCACTTT.

The chain joins TRBV5-4 to TRBJ1-1; maybe TRBD1 (6 bases). Germline CDR1 and CDR2: SGHNT and YYREEE (reference sequence). V was trimmed by 6 bases and J by 2 bases, leaving 14 bases between them. This CDR3 region has 14 residues. The CDR3: CASNMGGRNTEAFF. The CDR3, as DNA: TGTGCCAGCAACATGGGGGGGCGTAACACTGAAGCTTTCTTT.

The chain carries TRBV18 and TRBJ2-1, with D perhaps TRBD1 or TRBD2 (6 bases each). Trimming left V 2 bases short and J 4 bases short, with 12 bases between. The CDR3 consists of 15 residues. Germline V CDR1 and CDR2: KGHSH, LQKENI. The CDR3 protein is CASSPMGAGYNEQFF. Written as DNA, the CDR3 is TGTGCCAGCTCACCAATGGGGGCGGGGTACAATGAGCAGTTCTTC.

In this sample, this clone turned up a few times. The gene calls are TRBV6-6 and TRBJ1-2; D is unresolved. Germline loops: CDR1 MNHNY, CDR2 SVGAGI (reference sequence). V was trimmed by 5 bases and J by 4 bases, leaving 11 bases between them. The CDR3 loop spans 13 amino acids. CDR3 residues: CASSPDGIYGYTF. CDR3 sequence (DNA): TGTGCCAGCAGTCCCGACGGAATCTATGGCTACACCTTC.

The chain's CDR3 is CASSVVTGEKSGANVLTF. The CDR3 bases are TGTGCCAGCAGCGTAGTGACAGGGGAAAAGTCTGGGGCCAACGTCCTGACTTTC. This chain joins TRBV9 and TRBJ2-6; 8 nucleotides match TRBD1. Looked up from germline, CDR1 is SGDLS and CDR2 is YYNGEE. The CDR3 spans 18 residues. The trim removed 0 bases at V and 1 base at J, leaving 6 bases unmatched.

The chain is built from TRBV7-9 and TRBJ1-3; D remains ambiguous. V lost 6 bases and J lost 1, with 10 bases in between. CDR3 size: 14 residues. Germline V gene lookup returns CDR1 SEHNR and CDR2 FQNEAQ (reference sequence). The CDR3 DNA is TGTGCCAGCAGGGCATCGCGGTCTGGAAACACCATATATTTT. Translated, it gives CASRASRSGNTIYF.

CDR3 region: CASSRDGSGETQYF. CDR3 DNA: TGCGCCAGCAGCCGTGACGGGAGCGGCGAGACCCAGTACTTC. This chain links TRBV5-1 with TRBJ2-5, with D tentatively TRBD2 (6 bases). The germline gives CDR1 SGHRS, CDR2 YFSETQ. The CDR3 runs to 14 residues. V lost 4 bases and J 5 bases, leaving 15 bases between the germline ends. Full variable domain (remainder filled in from reference TRBV5-1 and TRBJ2-5): KAGVTQTPRYLIKTRGQQVTLSCSPISGHRSVSWYQQTPGQGLQFLFEYFSETQRNKGNFPGRFSGRQFSNSRSEMNVSTLELGDSALYLCASSRDGSGETQYFGPGTRLLVL.

This clone occurred once. The V and J genes are TRBV10-3 and TRBJ1-1, with D possibly TRBD1 on 5 matching bases. CDR3 length: 13 amino acids. Trimming took 9 bases from V and 1 from J, leaving 12 bases between them. Germline V gene lookup returns CDR1 ENHRY and CDR2 SYGVKD. The CDR3 nucleotides are TGTGCCATGGGGGACGATGGGAACACTGAAGCTTTCTTT. Encoded protein: CAMGDDGNTEAFF.

A word on this clone: At one of its ends the junction is not consistent with the germline gene, which may arise from a read error. This sequence joins TRBV6-5 and TRBJ1-1; perhaps TRBD1 as D (5 bases). Germline CDR1 is MNHEY and CDR2 is SVGAGI. CDR3 length equals 9 residues. CDR3 residues: CASSEPTAF. For the CDR3, the DNA is TGTGCCAGCAGTGAACCGACAGCTTTT.

The chain has TRBV7-8 and TRBJ1-2; D ambiguous. This CDR3 has 14 residues. Germline V gives CDR1 SGHVS, CDR2 FQNEAQ. V was cut by 1 base and J by 6 bases, with 12 bases left in between. CDR3 sequence reads: CASSLDQAYDGYTF. The DNA for the CDR3 is TGTGCCAGCAGCTTAGATCAGGCGTACGATGGCTACACCTTC.

The chain joins TRBV7-6 to TRBJ2-2, with a tentative D call TRBD1 (6 bases). CDR1 and CDR2 (germline): SGHVS, FNYEAQ. Trimming took 5 bases from V and 7 from J, leaving 17 bases between them. The CDR3 has 15 amino acids. The CDR3, as DNA: TGTGCCAGCAGCCGTCAAACAGGGATTAGCGGGGAGCTGTTTTTT. It is translated as CASSRQTGISGELFF.

This chain links TRBV7-2 with TRBJ1-1; D is ambiguous. This CDR3 is 13 amino acids long. Per the germline V gene, CDR1 is SGHTA and CDR2 is FQGNSA. V lost 5 bases to trimming and J lost 6 bases, with 13 bases between them. The DNA for the CDR3 is TGTGCCAGCAGCGACCCCTCGATAGCTGAAGCTTTCTTT. Amino acid sequence: CASSDPSIAEAFF.

The chain employs TRBV6-1 and TRBJ1-3, with D perhaps matching TRBD1 (6 bases). The V end was cut by 4 bases, the J end by 4 bases, with 8 bases between. The CDR3 loop spans 13 amino acids. Germline loops: CDR1 MNHNS, CDR2 SASEGT. CDR3 bases: TGTGCCAGCAGTGTCGACAGGGGAAACACCATATATTTT. It encodes CASSVDRGNTIYF.

V and J are TRBV7-9 and TRBJ1-1; D is uncertain. V lost 4 bases and J 7 bases, leaving 13 bases between the germline ends. The germline gives CDR1 SEHNR, CDR2 FQNEAQ (reference sequence). The CDR3 contains 13 residues. The CDR3 sequence is CASSSLPGNEAFF. For the CDR3, the DNA is TGTGCCAGCAGCTCCCTCCCGGGGAATGAAGCTTTCTTT.